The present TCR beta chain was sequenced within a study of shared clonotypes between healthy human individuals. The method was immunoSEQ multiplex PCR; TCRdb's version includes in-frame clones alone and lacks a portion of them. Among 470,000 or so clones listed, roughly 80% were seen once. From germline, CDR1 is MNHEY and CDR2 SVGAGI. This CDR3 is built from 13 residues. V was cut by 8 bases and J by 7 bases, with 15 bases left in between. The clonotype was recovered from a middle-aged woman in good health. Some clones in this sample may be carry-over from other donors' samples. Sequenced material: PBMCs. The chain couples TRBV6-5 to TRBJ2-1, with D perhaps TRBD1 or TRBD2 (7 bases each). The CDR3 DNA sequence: TGTGCCAGCGTCAGGGGGGAGGGAAATGAGCAGTTCTTC. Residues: CASVRGEGNEQFF.